This T cell receptor beta chain was recovered during a study of T cell repertoires in cytomegalovirus infection. Overall study context: In public TCR beta signatures, there were indications of both CMV infection and matching HLA type. Study-wide results and limits: Cumulative public TCR beta family frequency identified CMV carriers with the relevant HLA. Ex vivo responses were dominated by HLA-C-restricted CMV-specific TCR beta clonotypes.

TCRdb reprocessed the reads with MiXCR, giving one entry per CDR3 protein. Of 450,000 to 550,000 distinct CDR3 sequences listed, approximately 16% were seen once; the top ten hold roughly 25%. This clonotype has at least ten counts. The target antigen is unknown. The CDR3 consists of 14 residues. CDR1 and CDR2 (germline): SGHVS, FQNEAQ. V was pared by 4 bases and J by 2 bases, with 12 bases between. Sequencing used CD8+ T cells from PBMCs. The chain links TRBV7-8 to TRBJ2-7; D tentatively reads TRBD1 or TRBD2 (6 bases each). The sequence was collected from a human donor in good health (CMV status not recorded). Some clones in this sample may be carry-over from other donors' samples. The CDR3 spells CASSSRGPTYEQYF. The CDR3 DNA reads TGTGCCAGCAGCTCCCGGGGGCCCACCTACGAGCAGTACTTC.